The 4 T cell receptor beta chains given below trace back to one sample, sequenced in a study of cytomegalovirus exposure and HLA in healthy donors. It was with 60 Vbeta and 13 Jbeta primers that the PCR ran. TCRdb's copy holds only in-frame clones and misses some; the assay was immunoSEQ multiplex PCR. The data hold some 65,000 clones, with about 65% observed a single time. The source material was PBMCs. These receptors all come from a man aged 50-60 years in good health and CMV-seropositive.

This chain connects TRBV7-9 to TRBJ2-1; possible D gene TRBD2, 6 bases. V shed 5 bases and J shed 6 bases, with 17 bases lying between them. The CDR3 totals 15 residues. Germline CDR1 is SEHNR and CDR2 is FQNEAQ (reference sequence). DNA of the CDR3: TGTGCCAGCAGCCGGGGGACTTTGGGGACCAATGAGCAGTTCTTC. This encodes CASSRGTLGTNEQFF.

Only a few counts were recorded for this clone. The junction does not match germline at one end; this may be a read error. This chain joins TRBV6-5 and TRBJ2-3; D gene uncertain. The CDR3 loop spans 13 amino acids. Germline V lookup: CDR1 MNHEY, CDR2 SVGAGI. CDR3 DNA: TGTGCCAGCCGTTATAGAGAAACAGATACGCAGTATTTT. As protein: CASRYRETDTQYF.

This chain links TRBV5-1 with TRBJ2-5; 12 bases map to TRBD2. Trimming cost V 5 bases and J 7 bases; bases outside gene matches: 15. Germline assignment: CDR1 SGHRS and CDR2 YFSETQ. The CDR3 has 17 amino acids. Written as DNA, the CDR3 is TGCGCCAGCAGTTCTTTCGGGACTAGCGGGCAGGTGGGGACCCAGTACTTC. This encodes CASSSFGTSGQVGTQYF.

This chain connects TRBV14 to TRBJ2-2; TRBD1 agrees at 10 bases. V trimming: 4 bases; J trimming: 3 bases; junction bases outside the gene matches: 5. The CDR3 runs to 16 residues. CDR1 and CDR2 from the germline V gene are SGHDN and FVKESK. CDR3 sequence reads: CASSLLGQGYTGELFF. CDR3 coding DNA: TGTGCCAGCAGCCTCCTGGGACAGGGGTACACCGGGGAGCTGTTTTTT.